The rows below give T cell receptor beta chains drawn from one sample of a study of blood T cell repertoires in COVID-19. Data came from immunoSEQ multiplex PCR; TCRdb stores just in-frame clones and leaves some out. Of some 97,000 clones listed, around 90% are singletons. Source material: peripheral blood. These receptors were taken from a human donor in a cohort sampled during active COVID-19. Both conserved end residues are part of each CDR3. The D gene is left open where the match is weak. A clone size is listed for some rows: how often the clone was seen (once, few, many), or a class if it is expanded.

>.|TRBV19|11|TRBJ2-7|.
TGTGCCAGTAGTACCAACTACGAGCAGTACTTC
CASSTNYEQYF
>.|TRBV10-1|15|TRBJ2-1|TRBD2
TGCGCCAGCAGTCCCGGACTAGCGGGAGTAAATGAGCAGTTCTTC
CASSPGLAGVNEQFF
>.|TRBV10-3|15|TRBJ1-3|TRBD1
TGTGCCATCAATTCGGACAGGGGGTTTAGAAACACCATATATTTT
CAINSDRGFRNTIYF
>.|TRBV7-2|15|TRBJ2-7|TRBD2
TGTGCCAGCAGCTTAGAGGGCGGGAGCACCGACGAGCAGTACTTC
CASSLEGGSTDEQYF
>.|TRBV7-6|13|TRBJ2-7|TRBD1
TGTGCCAGCAGCCGGGACAGCCCCTACGAGCAGTACTTC
CASSRDSPYEQYF
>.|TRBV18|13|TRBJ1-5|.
TGTGCCAGCTCCCCATCAGGGGATCAGCCCCAGCATTTT
CASSPSGDQPQHF
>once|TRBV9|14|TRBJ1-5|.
TGTGCCAGCAGCGCAGGGGTGAGGAATCAGCCCCAGCATTTT
CASSAGVRNQPQHF
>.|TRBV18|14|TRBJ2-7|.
TGTGCCAGCTCACCACAGGAGGGAGTAGTCGAGCAGTACTTC
CASSPQEGVVEQYF
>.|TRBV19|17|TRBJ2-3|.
TGTGCCAGTAGTATAATCCCGGCGGCGACCGGAACTGATACGCAGTATTTT
CASSIIPAATGTDTQYF
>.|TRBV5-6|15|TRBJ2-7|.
TGTGCCAGCAGCCCCGTACACAGGGGAGGCTACGAGCAGTACTTC
CASSPVHRGGYEQYF
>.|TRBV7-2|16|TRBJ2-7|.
TGTGCCAGCAGCTTAGGCCCCCCCGGGCTGAGGGCCGAGCAGTACTTC
CASSLGPPGLRAEQYF
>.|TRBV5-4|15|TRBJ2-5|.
TGTGCCAGCAGCTTGCGTACAGGGCCGCGAGAGACCCAGTACTTC
CASSLRTGPRETQYF
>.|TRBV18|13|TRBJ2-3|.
TGTGCCAGCTCAGAAACAGGACCAGATACGCAGTATTTT
CASSETGPDTQYF
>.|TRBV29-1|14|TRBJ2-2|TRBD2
TGCAGCGTCCGGTTAGCGGGGGACACCGGGGAGCTGTTTTTT
CSVRLAGDTGELFF
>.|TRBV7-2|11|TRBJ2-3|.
TGTGCCAGCACCACAACGGATACGCAGTATTTT
CASTTTDTQYF
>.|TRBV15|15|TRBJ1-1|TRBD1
TGTGCCACCAGCCCCCCCTTTGGGGACAGCACTGAAGCTTTCTTT
CATSPPFGDSTEAFF
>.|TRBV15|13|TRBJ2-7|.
TGTGCCACCAGCAGGTCGCGAGTCGACGAGCAGTACTTC
CATSRSRVDEQYF
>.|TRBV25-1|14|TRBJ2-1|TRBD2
TGTGCCAGCAGAGAAGCGGGAGTCGTCAATGAGCAGTTCTTC
CASREAGVVNEQFF
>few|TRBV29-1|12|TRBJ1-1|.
TGCAGCGTCAAAGGGGCGGCCACTGAAGCTTTCTTT
CSVKGAATEAFF
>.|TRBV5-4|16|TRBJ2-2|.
TGTGCCAGCAGCTACCGTAGGGGTTCGAACACCGGGGAGCTGTTTTTT
CASSYRRGSNTGELFF
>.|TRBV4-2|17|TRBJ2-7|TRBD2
TGTGCCAGCAGCCAGGCCGGGACTAGCGGGGCCTTAGCTGAGCAGTACTTC
CASSQAGTSGALAEQYF
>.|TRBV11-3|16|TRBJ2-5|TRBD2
TGTGCCAGCAGCTTAGGGAGCGGGAGGGCCCGCGAGACCCAGTACTTC
CASSLGSGRARETQYF
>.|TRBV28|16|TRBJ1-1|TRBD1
TGTGCCAGCAGTTCTAATCCGGGACAGGGTGTCGGTGAAGCTTTCTTT
CASSSNPGQGVGEAFF
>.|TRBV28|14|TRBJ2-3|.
TGTGCCACACAGTTCCAGTCTAGCACAGATACGCAGTATTTT
CATQFQSSTDTQYF
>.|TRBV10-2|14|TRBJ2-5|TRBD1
TGCGCCAGCAGCCAAGACAGGGTCCAAGAGACCCAGTACTTC
CASSQDRVQETQYF
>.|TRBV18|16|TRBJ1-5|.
TGTGCCAGCTCACCGTCACAGTTCGATAGCAATCAGCCCCAGCATTTT
CASSPSQFDSNQPQHF